This TCR beta chain appears in the sequencing data of a study of blood T cell repertoires in COVID-19. Study summary: PBMCs, B-cell-depleted T cells, or T cells were the source of the cDNA or gDNA that made up the material.

Those enrolled, adults aged roughly 18 to 89 years, came from roughly 23 US areas. Cohorts were based on clinical histories the participants reported. Per the authors' pipeline: It was from reference gene primer amplification that nucleated cell counts were estimated. The protocol was immunoSEQ multiplex PCR, while the TCRdb copy is restricted to in-frame clones and leaves out a portion. Clone size and V and J calls were adopted from that table, with D and trimming inferred from the DNA. The data show 150,000 to 200,000 clones, with approximately 89% seen just once and about 0.8% held by the top ten. The CDR3 consists of 17 residues. V lost 0 bases and J lost 1, with 13 bases in between. Germline V gene data show CDR1 as SGDLS and CDR2 as YYNGEE.

The V and J genes are TRBV9 and TRBJ2-2; D perhaps matches TRBD1 (6 bases). The sequenced material came from PBMCs or T cells enriched from blood (not recorded which). This sequence originates from a woman in her late teens or twenties who had recovered from COVID-19. Written as DNA, the CDR3 is TGTGCCAGCAGCGTAGCTCAGGGGCAGGGGAACACCGGGGAGCTGTTTTTT. Protein sequence: CASSVAQGQGNTGELFF.